This T cell receptor (beta chain) originates from a study of CD8 T cells in ankylosing spondylitis. Study-level results: Disease-linked clones reportedly showed significant enrichment in matched ankylosing spondylitis synovial fluid. It appeared that ankylosing spondylitis blood was characterized by a TCR beta motif of about 8 highly homologous variants.

TCRdb re-called the 5' RACE reads through MiXCR, storing one row per CDR3 protein. Of more than 250,000 distinct CDR3 sequences listed, around 7.6% were seen once; the top ten hold approximately 14%. This clonotype was picked up many times. Its specificity is not known. V was clipped by 0 bases and J by 3 bases; unmatched bases: 5. This CDR3 comprises 15 residues. The germline gives CDR1 LGHDT, CDR2 YNNKEL (reference sequence). V and J are TRBV3-1 and TRBJ2-7, with 7 bases that match TRBD1. This clonotype originated in a male donor with ankylosing spondylitis. The source material was blood, either unsorted or a sorted T cell fraction (not recorded which). CDR3 amino acids: CASSQEDRIYYEQYF. The CDR3 region has the DNA TGTGCCAGCAGCCAAGAGGACAGGATCTACTACGAGCAGTACTTC.